The text below deals with one TCR beta chain. Profiling relied on immunoSEQ multiplex PCR, and the TCRdb table lists in-frame clones only, not all of them. The sample includes some 150,000 clones, about four fifths seen only once; the top ten take around 8.4%. The source of the sample is a study of blood T cell repertoires in COVID-19. The receptor comes from a man aged 45-65 years who had recovered from COVID-19. The sample taken for sequencing was PBMCs or T cells enriched from blood (not recorded which).

Here the CDR3 DNA reads TGCGCCAGCAGCCTAACGACTAGTACAGATACGCAGTATTTT. It is translated as CASSLTTSTDTQYF. The V call is TRBV4-3, the J call TRBJ2-3; tentatively, D is TRBD2 (6 bases). The CDR3 is made up of 14 amino acids. V lost 4 bases and J lost 3, with 11 bases in between. Germline loops: CDR1 LGHNA, CDR2 YSLEER.